Listed below are T cell receptor beta chains from one sample, sequenced in a study of T-cell reconstitution after alpha-beta-depleted transplantation in children. TCRdb reprocessed the PCR reads with MiXCR, giving one entry per CDR3 protein. This table has about 110,000 distinct CDR3 sequences, about 6.5% appearing once. The source material was PBMCs, mostly from graft donor cells, sampled 360 days after TCRalphabeta/CD19-depleted stem cell transplant. These TCRs come from a male patient aged 2-10 years who had a stem cell transplant for acute lymphoblastic leukemia, so the T cells may come from the graft donor. Each CDR3 is given with its conserved first and last residue. Each record gives: clone size, V gene, J gene, D gene, CDR3 protein, CDR3 DNA. The D gene is left open where the match is weak. The size field is filled for only some rows; it gives once, few, many or a size class.

size: few; V: TRBV6-6; J: TRBJ1-2; D: NA; CDR3: CASSYEGTRNTF; DNA: TGTGCCAGCAGTTACGAAGGGACACGGAACACCTTC
size: many; V: TRBV9; J: TRBJ2-7; D: TRBD2; CDR3: CASSVATGGGYEQYF; DNA: TGTGCCAGCAGCGTAGCTACTGGGGGGGGATACGAGCAGTACTTC
size: few; V: TRBV5-1; J: TRBJ1-1; D: NA; CDR3: CASSLAGRGNTEAFF; DNA: TGCGCCAGCAGCTTGGCCGGCAGGGGGAACACTGAAGCTTTCTTT
size: many; V: TRBV14; J: TRBJ2-1; D: NA; CDR3: CASSRGLLPNEQFF; DNA: TGTGCCAGCAGCCGTGGACTGCTTCCCAATGAGCAGTTCTTC
size: NA; V: TRBV20-1; J: TRBJ2-1; D: NA; CDR3: CSAKIASFIDVF; DNA: TGCAGTGCGAAAATAGCGAGCTTCATTGATGTCTTC
size: NA; V: TRBV10-3; J: TRBJ1-3; D: NA; CDR3: CATRGSGNTIYF; DNA: TGTGCCACCCGGGGCTCTGGAAACACCATATATTTT
size: many; V: TRBV6-1; J: TRBJ2-4; D: NA; CDR3: CASSEGTAYFENIQYF; DNA: TGTGCCAGCAGTGAAGGGACAGCCTACTTCGAAAACATTCAGTACTTC
size: few; V: TRBV20-1; J: TRBJ1-5; D: NA; CDR3: CSAKMGDQPQHF; DNA: TGCAGTGCTAAGATGGGGGACCAGCCCCAGCATTTT
size: many; V: TRBV29-1; J: TRBJ2-2; D: TRBD2; CDR3: CSVVSGRENTGELFF; DNA: TGCAGCGTTGTTAGCGGGAGGGAGAACACCGGGGAGCTGTTTTTT
size: many; V: TRBV28; J: TRBJ1-6; D: TRBD1; CDR3: CASSWGQGGSPLHF; DNA: TGTGCCAGCAGTTGGGGACAGGGAGGCTCACCCCTCCACTTT
size: few; V: TRBV9; J: TRBJ1-2; D: TRBD1; CDR3: CASSVDRGGYGYTF; DNA: TGTGCCAGCAGCGTAGACAGGGGAGGCTATGGCTACACCTTC
size: many; V: TRBV12-3/TRBV12-4; J: TRBJ1-2; D: NA; CDR3: CAINRGYTF; DNA: TGTGCCATCAATCGTGGCTACACCTTC
size: many; V: TRBV5-6; J: TRBJ2-7; D: NA; CDR3: CASSFTGHSYEQYF; DNA: TGTGCCAGCAGCTTTACCGGCCACTCCTACGAGCAGTACTTC